This TCR beta chain originates from a study of T cell responses to AZD1222 COVID-19 vaccine. Findings and limits, study-wide: The study reported that nearly half of spike-specific TCRs target unmutated variant regions. Spike-wide vaccine-associated CD4 TCRs dominated at 160-218 and 743-854. Clonal diversity may have been underestimated, and the donors were mostly white British, with more females than males.

Worth noting for this clone: Its antigen is not known.

Method: immunoSEQ multiplex PCR; TCRdb's copy keeps in-frame clones and lacks some. Among 250,000 to 300,000 clones listed, almost 95% were seen once. The CDR3 runs 13 residues. CDR1 and CDR2 from the germline V gene are LNHDA and SQIVND (reference sequence). Losses at the gene ends were 9 bases for V and 8 bases for J; bases not matched to a gene: 11. The receptor was derived from an adult who received the AZD1222 COVID-19 vaccine. V gene TRBV19 combines with J gene TRBJ1-1, with 8 bases lining up with TRBD1. The sequencing here drew on peripheral blood, taken 28 days after the second AZD1222 dose. The CDR3 loop reads CASRTGRGREAFF. The CDR3, as DNA: TGTGCCAGCCGAACGGGCAGGGGGCGCGAAGCTTTCTTT.